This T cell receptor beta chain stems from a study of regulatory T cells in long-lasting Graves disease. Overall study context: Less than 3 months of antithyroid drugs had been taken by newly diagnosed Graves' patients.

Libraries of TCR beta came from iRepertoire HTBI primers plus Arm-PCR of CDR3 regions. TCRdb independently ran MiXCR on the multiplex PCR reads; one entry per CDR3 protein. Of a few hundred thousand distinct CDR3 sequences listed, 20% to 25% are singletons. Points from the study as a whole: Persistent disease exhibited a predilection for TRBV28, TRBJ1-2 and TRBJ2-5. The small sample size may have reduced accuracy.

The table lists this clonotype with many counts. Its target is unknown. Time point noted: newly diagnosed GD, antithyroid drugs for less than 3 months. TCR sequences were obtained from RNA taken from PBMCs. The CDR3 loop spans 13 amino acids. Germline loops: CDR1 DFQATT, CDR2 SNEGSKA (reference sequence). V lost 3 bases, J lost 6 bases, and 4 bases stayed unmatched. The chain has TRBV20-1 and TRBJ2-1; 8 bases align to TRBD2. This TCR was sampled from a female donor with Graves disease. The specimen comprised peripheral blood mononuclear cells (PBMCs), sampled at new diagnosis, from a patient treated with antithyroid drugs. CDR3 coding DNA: TGCAGTGCTAGCCGGGGGGGAATCAATGAGCAGTTCTTC. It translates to CSASRGGINEQFF.